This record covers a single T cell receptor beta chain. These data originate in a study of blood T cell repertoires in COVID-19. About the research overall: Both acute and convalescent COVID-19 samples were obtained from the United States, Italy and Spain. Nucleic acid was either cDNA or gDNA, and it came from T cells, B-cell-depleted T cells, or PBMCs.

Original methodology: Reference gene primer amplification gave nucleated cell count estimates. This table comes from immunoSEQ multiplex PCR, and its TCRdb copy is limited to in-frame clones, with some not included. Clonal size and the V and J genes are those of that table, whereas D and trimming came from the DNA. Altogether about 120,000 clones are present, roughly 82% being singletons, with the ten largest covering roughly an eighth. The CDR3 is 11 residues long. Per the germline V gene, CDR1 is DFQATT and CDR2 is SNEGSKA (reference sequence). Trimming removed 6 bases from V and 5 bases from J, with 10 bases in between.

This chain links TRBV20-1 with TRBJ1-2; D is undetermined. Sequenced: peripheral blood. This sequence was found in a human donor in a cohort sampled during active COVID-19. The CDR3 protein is CSATGSYGYTF. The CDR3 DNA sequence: TGCAGTGCCACCGGGAGTTATGGCTACACCTTC.